This T cell receptor beta chain was found in a study of shared clonotypes between healthy human individuals. General study findings and limits: Genetic and exposure-history diversity was limited by the small donor number.

The DNA input per sorted-subset replicate PCR was approximately 210 ng, corresponding to roughly 31,000 T cell genomes. Method: immunoSEQ multiplex PCR; TCRdb's copy keeps in-frame clones and lacks some. The sample lists around 2.5 million clones, approximately 94% occurring once. The CDR3 loop spans 13 amino acids. CDR1 and CDR2 (germline): MNHEY, SMNVEV (reference sequence). After removal of 5 bases from V and 6 bases from J, the junction contained 6 bases not matched to a gene. Note on this clone: Antigen unknown.

The rearrangement uses TRBV27 and TRBJ1-1; TRBD1 matches 7 bases. This receptor was obtained from a man aged 18 to 30 in good health. Some clones in this sample may be carry-over from other donors' samples. The specimen was naive CD4+ T cells from PBMCs. Subset in this sample: CD45RA+ positively selected. The CDR3 DNA is TGTGCCAGCAGTCTGGGACAGTTCGCTGAAGCTTTCTTT. This translates into CASSLGQFAEAFF.